Each of the 32 T cell receptor beta chains below was sequenced from the same sample in a study of T cells in narcolepsy (dated by TCRdb to the late 2010s). The library was built by means of the immunoSEQ multiplex PCR assay. TCRdb provides this immuneACCESS table in a form limited to in-frame rearrangements. Some clones are lacking; in checked studies, under half of them reflect an unresolved V gene, and why the rest are absent is not known. This sample has tens of thousands of clones in its table, and 75% to 90% of those were observed once. The ten most abundant clones make up around 2.3% of the sample. The sequenced sample consisted of CD45RA- memory CD4+ T cells from PBMCs. Read against the paper, the sample's cell subset or site label means: memory T cells sorted ex vivo from peripheral blood. The receptors originated from a human donor with narcolepsy.

The chain has TRBV28 and TRBJ1-5, with D possibly being TRBD1 (5 bases). V was clipped by 9 bases and J by 7 bases, with 22 bases between them. The CDR3 covers 15 residues. Germline V gene lookup returns CDR1 MDHEN and CDR2 SYDVKM. The CDR3 protein is CARRTPRGGPQPQHF. The CDR3 coding sequence is TGTGCCAGGAGAACCCCACGGGGCGGACCGCAGCCCCAGCATTTT.

V is TRBV28 and J is TRBJ1-3; D is unclear. The V gene's germline CDR1 is MDHEN and CDR2 SYDVKM. Trimming pared 9 bases from V and 0 bases from J, leaving 18 bases between. CDR3 length: 16 residues. The CDR3 is CASSESIRPSGNTIYF. The CDR3 bases are TGTGCCAGTTCCGAGTCGATTCGCCCCTCTGGAAACACCATATATTTT.

There are a few counts of this clone. The CDR3: CASSIGRDEKLFF. In DNA form, the CDR3 reads TGTGCCAGCAGTATCGGGAGAGATGAAAAACTGTTTTTT. This chain uses TRBV6-5 with TRBJ1-4; D ambiguous. CDR1 is MNHEY, CDR2 SVGAGI, per germline. The CDR3 sequence is 13 residues long. Trimming left V 5 bases short and J 6 bases short, with 10 bases between.

V is TRBV9 and J is TRBJ2-3; a possible D gene is TRBD1 (5 bases). V lost 4 bases and J lost 4, with 16 bases in between. This CDR3 comprises 15 residues. The V gene's germline CDR1 is SGDLS and CDR2 YYNGEE. The CDR3: CASSLQVIGADTQYF. DNA of the CDR3: TGTGCCAGCAGCTTGCAAGTCATAGGGGCAGATACGCAGTATTTT. Full variable domain (missing parts from reference TRBV9 and TRBJ2-3): DSGVTQTPKHLITATGQRVTLRCSPRSGDLSVYWYQQSLDQGLQFLIQYYNGEERAKGNILERFSAQQFPDLHSELNLSSLELGDSALYFCASSLQVIGADTQYFGPGTRLTVL.

The chain uses TRBV10-3 and TRBJ2-7, with a weak D call TRBD2 (5 bases). CDR1 and CDR2 (germline): ENHRY, SYGVKD. CDR3 length equals 12 residues. Deletions cut 9 bases from V and 7 bases from J, with 16 bases between. The CDR3 is CAMGSGSGEQYF. In nucleotides, the CDR3 is TGTGCCATGGGGAGCGGCAGTGGGGAGCAGTACTTC.

The V call is TRBV6-1, the J call TRBJ2-3, with D perhaps TRBD1 (5 bases). The germline CDR1 and CDR2 sequences are MNHNS and SASEGT. Trimming took 8 bases from V and 3 from J, leaving 12 bases between them. The CDR3 has 13 amino acids. The CDR3: CASSREVTDTQYF. The CDR3 coding sequence is TGTGCCAGCTCCAGGGAAGTGACAGATACGCAGTATTTT.

V is TRBV7-2 and J is TRBJ2-3; 10 positions match TRBD2. Germline CDR1 reads SGHTA; CDR2 reads FQGNSA. CDR3 size: 17 residues. The ends lost 5 bases at V and 5 bases at J; junction bases unmatched: 13. This CDR3 reads CASSPKSGRVLGDTQYF. In nucleotides, the CDR3 is TGTGCCAGCAGCCCAAAGAGCGGGAGGGTTCTTGGAGATACGCAGTATTTT.

The V call is TRBV28, the J call TRBJ1-5, with 11 bases identical to TRBD1. J gave up 4 bases and V 5 bases, and 7 bases lay outside the gene matches. The CDR3 sequence is 16 residues long. Per germline, CDR1 MDHEN and CDR2 SYDVKM. The CDR3 spells CASSDLGTGGNQPQHF. The DNA for the CDR3 is TGTGCCAGCAGTGACCTGGGGACAGGGGGGAATCAGCCCCAGCATTTT. The whole variable domain, filled in from reference TRBV28 and TRBJ1-5, reads DVKVTQSSRYLVKRTGEKVFLECVQDMDHENMFWYRQDPGLGLRLIYFSYDVKMKEKGDIPEGYSVSREKKERFSLILESASTNQTSMYLCASSDLGTGGNQPQHFGDGTRLSIL.

The gene calls are TRBV4-3 and TRBJ1-2, with 8 bases matching TRBD1. Trimming removed 3 bases from V and 8 bases from J; junction bases left unmatched: 8. The CDR3 consists of 14 residues. The V gene's germline CDR1 is LGHNA and CDR2 YSLEER. The CDR3 region is CASSQATGGWGYTF. In DNA form, the CDR3 reads TGCGCCAGCAGCCAGGCAACAGGGGGTTGGGGCTACACCTTC.

This clone appeared a few times. The rearrangement uses TRBV30 and TRBJ2-1; D is possibly TRBD1 or TRBD2 (5 bases each). V lost 8 bases, J lost 0 bases, and 5 bases lay in between. The CDR3 totals 11 residues. Germline CDR1 reads GTSNPN; CDR2 reads SVGIG (reference sequence). The CDR3 region is CAGGSYNEQFF. CDR3 bases: TGTGCCGGGGGCTCCTACAATGAGCAGTTCTTC.

The rearrangement joins TRBV19 to TRBJ2-2; D possibly matches TRBD1 or TRBD2 (5 bases each). Looked up from germline, CDR1 is LNHDA and CDR2 is SQIVND (reference sequence). This CDR3 has 13 amino acids. V lost 5 bases and J 7 bases, leaving 11 bases between the germline ends. CDR3 in DNA: TGTGCCAGTAGTGTGGGACCCCGCGGGGAGCTGTTTTTT. This encodes CASSVGPRGELFF.

This clone was observed a single time. V and J are TRBV28 and TRBJ1-2, with D uncertain. The CDR3 spans 14 residues. The germline V gene encodes CDR1 MDHEN and CDR2 SYDVKM. Deletions cut 5 bases from V and 2 bases from J, with 12 bases between. CDR3 coding DNA: TGTGCCAGCAGTGTGCCCGGACGGAACTATGGCTACACCTTC. It is translated as CASSVPGRNYGYTF.

This rearrangement joins TRBV30 to TRBJ2-5; unclear D gene. The V end lost 5 bases, the J end lost 4 bases, and 11 bases lay between the germline ends. Germline V lookup: CDR1 GTSNPN, CDR2 SVGIG (reference sequence). There are 12 residues in the CDR3. The CDR3 DNA reads as TGTGCCTGGGACGCCGCCCGAGAGACCCAGTACTTC. This sequence encodes CAWDAARETQYF. The full variable domain, in which reference TRBV30 and TRBJ2-5 provide the parts outside the CDR3, is SQTIHQWPATLVQPVGSPLSLECTVEGTSNPNLYWYRQAAGRGLQLLFYSVGIGQISSEVPQNLSASRPQDRQFILSSKKLLLSDSGFYLCAWDAARETQYFGPGTRLLVL.

This chain uses TRBV2 with TRBJ2-5, with D unresolved. Germline V gene sequence: CDR1 SNHLY, CDR2 FYNNEI. The CDR3 runs 14 residues. Deletions cut 9 bases from V and 3 bases from J, with 17 bases between. CDR3 protein: CASAPPNAKETQYF. The CDR3 DNA follows: TGTGCCAGTGCGCCTCCTAATGCCAAAGAGACCCAGTACTTC.

The chain links TRBV29-1 to TRBJ2-1; 7 positions agree with TRBD1. The V gene end was trimmed by 4 bases and the J gene end by 0 bases; junction bases not matched to a gene: 9. Germline V gives CDR1 SQVTM, CDR2 ANQGSEA. The CDR3 has 16 amino acids. The CDR3 nucleotides are TGCAGCGTTGCACCCGGACAGGCCGGCTCCTACAATGAGCAGTTCTTC. Its protein is CSVAPGQAGSYNEQFF.

The chain joins TRBV30 to TRBJ1-5, with D unresolved. Germline lookup yields CDR1 GTSNPN and CDR2 SVGIG (reference sequence). Trimming left V 1 base short and J 0 bases short, with 7 bases between. The CDR3 has 14 residues. Here the CDR3 DNA reads TGTGCCTGGAGTGCCCTTTATAGCAATCAGCCCCAGCATTTT. It specifies CAWSALYSNQPQHF.

The rearrangement joins TRBV10-3 to TRBJ1-1; possibly TRBD1 for D (5 bases). CDR1 and CDR2 (germline): ENHRY, SYGVKD. Deletions cut 3 bases from V and 3 bases from J, with 11 bases between. This CDR3 contains 14 residues. The CDR3 DNA sequence: TGTGCCATCAGTGATCGGGGGTCGGACACTGAAGCTTTCTTT. It encodes CAISDRGSDTEAFF.

The chain employs TRBV10-3 and TRBJ1-3; 7 nucleotides match TRBD1. Germline values: CDR1 ENHRY, CDR2 SYGVKD. The CDR3 runs 13 residues. V dropped 11 bases and J dropped 6; count of bases not matched to a gene: 10. In nucleotides, the CDR3 is TGTGCCGTATTACAGGGGAATGTAAACACCATATATTTT. Its protein product is CAVLQGNVNTIYF.

The CDR3 DNA reads TGTGCCAGCAGTGGGGACAGGGTACCGGCTCGGGCATACGAGCAGTTCTTC. Its translation: CASSGDRVPARAYEQFF. This sequence joins TRBV2 and TRBJ2-1; the match to TRBD1 covers 9 bases. The V gene end was trimmed by 4 bases and the J gene end by 10 bases; junction bases not matched to a gene: 17. Germline CDR1 and CDR2: SNHLY and FYNNEI. The CDR3 has 17 amino acids.

V and J are TRBV27 and TRBJ2-7; 12 nucleotides agree with TRBD2. Germline CDR1 MNHEY, CDR2 SMNVEV (reference sequence). This CDR3 contains 16 residues. V lost 6 bases and J lost 7; bases outside the gene matches: 13. The CDR3 DNA follows: TGTGCCAGCAGGATGCTAGCGGGAGGGCTGGTAGGGGAGCAGTACTTC. Translation gives CASRMLAGGLVGEQYF.

This chain uses TRBV5-4 with TRBJ2-5, with D tentatively TRBD1 (6 bases). The germline V gene encodes CDR1 SGHNT and CDR2 YYREEE (reference sequence). This CDR3 contains 15 residues. Trimming removed 4 bases from V and 1 base from J, with 14 bases in between. The CDR3 coding sequence is TGTGCCAGCAGCCCGGATCTCAGGGGCCAAGAGACCCAGTACTTC. This encodes CASSPDLRGQETQYF.

CDR3 in DNA: TGTGCCAGCACAGCGGGAGTGGGCTCCTACGAGCAGTACTTC. Translated, it gives CASTAGVGSYEQYF. The chain is built from TRBV2 and TRBJ2-7; 8 nucleotides line up with TRBD2. Germline loops: CDR1 SNHLY, CDR2 FYNNEI. V was pared by 7 bases and J by 0 bases, with 5 bases of the junction left unmatched. There are 14 residues in the CDR3.

J is TRBJ1-3 and V is TRBV25-1; 8 nucleotides match TRBD1. CDR3 length: 14 residues. Germline trimming cut 3 bases from V and 5 bases from J; bases unmatched to any gene: 3. The germline V gene has CDR1 MGHDK and CDR2 SYGVNS. In DNA form, the CDR3 reads TGTGCCAGCAGTGACAGGGGGCCCCGAAACACCATATATTTT. It encodes CASSDRGPRNTIYF.

J is TRBJ1-1 and V is TRBV6-5; 10 bases agree with TRBD1. The germline CDR1 and CDR2 sequences are MNHEY and SVGAGI. This CDR3 contains 14 residues. The trim removed 5 bases at V and 5 bases at J, leaving 5 bases unmatched. The CDR3 bases are TGTGCCAGCAGTGGGGGACAGGGGAGAACTGAAGCTTTCTTT. As protein: CASSGGQGRTEAFF.

The chain is built from TRBV30 and TRBJ2-1, with D possibly being TRBD1 or TRBD2 (7 bases each). With 3 bases removed from V and 4 bases from J, the gap between germline ends came to 19 bases. The CDR3 length is 16 residues. Germline-derived CDR1 and CDR2 are GTSNPN and SVGIG (reference sequence). The CDR3 DNA follows: TGTGCCTGGAGACCCCTCGGCAGGGGGGGTTACAATGAGCAGTTCTTC. This translates into CAWRPLGRGGYNEQFF.

This sequence joins TRBV9 and TRBJ1-1, with D possibly TRBD1 on 5 matching bases. The CDR3 is 14 residues long. Germline-derived CDR1 and CDR2 are SGDLS and YYNGEE. Trimming removed 2 bases at V and 6 bases at J, with 14 bases between. CDR3 protein: CASSVLQGPAEAFF. The CDR3 nucleotides read TGTGCCAGCAGCGTCCTCCAGGGTCCCGCTGAAGCTTTCTTT.

The chain has TRBV7-9 and TRBJ2-7; TRBD2 is a possible D gene (5 bases). The CDR3 is 14 residues long. Trimming removed 5 bases at V and 3 bases at J, with 14 bases between. Germline V gene lookup returns CDR1 SEHNR and CDR2 FQNEAQ (reference sequence). Here the CDR3 reads CASSHPGNYYEQYF. DNA of the CDR3: TGTGCCAGCAGCCATCCGGGAAACTACTACGAGCAGTACTTC.

The chain uses TRBV6-1 and TRBJ1-3; D may be TRBD1 (5 bases). Trimming took 7 bases from V and 0 from J, leaving 10 bases between them. Germline V lookup: CDR1 MNHNS, CDR2 SASEGT. The CDR3 extends over 14 amino acids. The CDR3 DNA follows: TGTGCCAGCACCCCGAGGGGCTCTGGAAACACCATATATTTT. It yields the protein CASTPRGSGNTIYF.

There are a few counts of this clone. The chain combines TRBV5-1 with TRBJ2-7; 9 bases agree with TRBD1. Per the germline V gene, CDR1 is SGHRS and CDR2 is YFSETQ. V shed 0 bases, J shed 5 bases, and the junction held 6 bases outside the gene matches. The CDR3 runs to 15 residues. The CDR3 protein is CASSLERTGVDEQYF. The CDR3 nucleotides are TGCGCCAGCAGCTTGGAGAGGACAGGGGTCGACGAGCAGTACTTC.

This clone has only one observation. V gene TRBV27 combines with J gene TRBJ2-2; D might be TRBD1 or TRBD2, each matching 7 bases. CDR1 and CDR2 (germline): MNHEY, SMNVEV (reference sequence). The CDR3 is 15 residues long. Trimming removed 6 bases at V and 6 bases at J, with 17 bases between. The CDR3 region has the DNA TGTGCCAGCAGCCAGGGGGGGGGTGAGCCCGGGGAGCTGTTTTTT. It yields the protein CASSQGGGEPGELFF.

This clone was seen a single time. J is TRBJ2-3 and V is TRBV19; either TRBD1 or TRBD2 may fit D (5 bases each). Trimming cost V 11 bases and J 3 bases, with 15 bases left between them. This CDR3 spans 13 amino acids. The germline gives CDR1 LNHDA, CDR2 SQIVND (reference sequence). The CDR3 sequence: CASSREKTDTQYF. The DNA of the CDR3 is TGTGCCTCTTCCAGGGAGAAGACAGATACGCAGTATTTT. Full variable domain (rest looked up from reference TRBV19 and TRBJ2-3): DGGITQSPKYLFRKEGQNVTLSCEQNLNHDAMYWYRQDPGQGLRLIYYSQIVNDFQKGDIAEGYSVSREKKESFPLTVTSAQKNPTAFYLCASSREKTDTQYFGPGTRLTVL.

The V gene is TRBV30, the J gene TRBJ2-5; D perhaps matches TRBD2 (7 bases). V lost 4 bases and J lost 5, with 14 bases in between. Germline V CDR1 and CDR2: GTSNPN, SVGIG (reference sequence). The CDR3 is made up of 13 amino acids. The CDR3 is CAWKLGGGETQYF. DNA for the CDR3: TGTGCCTGGAAATTGGGGGGGGGCGAGACCCAGTACTTC.